Each of the 27 T cell receptor beta chains below was sequenced from the same sample in a study of CD8 T cells in ankylosing spondylitis. MiXCR was run by TCRdb on the 5' RACE reads, yielding one entry per CDR3 protein. The sample lists more than 150,000 distinct CDR3 sequences, about 18% occurring once. Sequencing was performed on blood, either unsorted or a sorted T cell fraction (not recorded which). The source is a male donor between 5 and 29 years old with ankylosing spondylitis or in good health (not recorded which).

V gene TRBV23-1 combines with J gene TRBJ2-7; possible D gene TRBD2, 5 bases. TRBV23-1 is recorded as an ORF, its role being uncertain. V lost 0 bases to trimming and J lost 0 bases, with 18 bases between them. CDR3 size: 18 residues. This CDR3 is CASSQSGRGDGSSYEQYF. The CDR3 bases are TGCGCCAGCAGTCAATCGGGGAGAGGTGACGGCTCCTCCTACGAGCAGTACTTC.

This clonotype was found a few times. The chain combines TRBV6-6 with TRBJ2-7; 8 positions match TRBD2. The CDR3 consists of 14 residues. Germline V gene data show CDR1 as MNHNY and CDR2 as SVGAGI (reference sequence). Losses at the gene ends were 6 bases for V and 5 bases for J; bases not matched to a gene: 9. CDR3 protein: CASRASGSGNEQYV. The CDR3, as DNA: TGTGCCAGCAGAGCCAGCGGGAGTGGGAACGAGCAGTACGTC.

Ten or more counts support this clonotype. This rearrangement joins TRBV20-1 to TRBJ2-5, with TRBD2 identical over 10 bases. This CDR3 is built from 17 residues. The V and J ends lost 1 base and 2 bases, in that order; junction bases with no gene match: 10. The V gene's germline CDR1 is DFQATT and CDR2 SNEGSKA (reference sequence). The CDR3 here is CSARVPSGSWAQETQYF. CDR3 nucleotide sequence: TGCAGTGCTAGAGTGCCTAGCGGGAGTTGGGCACAAGAGACCCAGTACTTC.

This clonotype was seen at least ten times. V usage is TRBV7-8 and J usage is TRBJ2-5; TRBD1 is a possible D gene (6 bases). Germline CDR1 reads SGHVS; CDR2 reads FQNEAQ. Trimming pared 0 bases from V and 5 bases from J, leaving 16 bases between. The CDR3 totals 16 residues. CDR3 coding DNA: TGTGCCAGCAGCTTAGCGGGACAAGCCCCTTGGGAGACCCAGTACTTC. Translating it yields CASSLAGQAPWETQYF.

This clonotype was counted ten times or more. In nucleotides, the CDR3 is TGTGCCAGCAGCCCCATAGGGAAGAATCAGCCCCAGCATTTT. Protein: CASSPIGKNQPQHF. The gene calls are TRBV7-9 and TRBJ1-5; D is ambiguous. CDR1 is SEHNR, CDR2 FQNEAQ, per germline (reference sequence). Trimming cost V 5 bases and J 4 bases, with 12 bases left between them. The CDR3 is made up of 14 amino acids.

This chain uses TRBV29-1 with TRBJ2-1; 8 bases fit TRBD2. V shed 7 bases and J 6 bases; nucleotides not matched to a gene: 8. Germline-derived CDR1 and CDR2 are SQVTM and ANQGSEA. The CDR3 extends over 13 amino acids. CDR3 nucleotides: TGCAGCGCCGGAGAAGCGGGAGTCAATGAGCAGTTCTTC. Amino acid sequence: CSAGEAGVNEQFF.

This clonotype was counted many times. V usage is TRBV6-2 or TRBV6-3 and J usage is TRBJ2-7; D not certain. The CDR3 is 13 amino acids. Trimming removed 2 bases at V and 6 bases at J, with 11 bases between. Germline values: CDR1 MNHEY, CDR2 SVGEGT. CDR3 coding DNA: TGTGCCAGCAGTTACCTCCGGTCGGGCGAGCAGTACTTC. Protein sequence: CASSYLRSGEQYF.

This clonotype was observed many times. This chain joins TRBV3-1 and TRBJ1-5, with D uncertain. Germline V gene sequence: CDR1 LGHDT, CDR2 YNNKEL (reference sequence). Trimming left V 0 bases short and J 7 bases short, with 10 bases between. This CDR3 is built from 14 residues. The CDR3 sequence: CASSQDRGVQPQHF. CDR3 bases: TGTGCCAGCAGCCAAGATCGAGGAGTCCAGCCCCAGCATTTT.

The sample holds many counts of this clonotype. The chain recombines TRBV6-2 or TRBV6-3 with TRBJ2-2; D remains ambiguous. Germline V gene sequence: CDR1 MNHEY, CDR2 SVGEGT. Trimming removed 1 base at V and 3 bases at J, with 3 bases between. The CDR3 is 13 amino acids. The CDR3 DNA sequence: TGTGCCAGCAGTTACTTCCACACCGGGGAGCTGTTTTTT. Protein sequence: CASSYFHTGELFF.

Many counts were recorded for this clonotype. The chain joins TRBV27 to TRBJ2-1, with 9 bases matching TRBD2. The germline V gene encodes CDR1 MNHEY and CDR2 SMNVEV (reference sequence). The CDR3 consists of 15 residues. V shed 2 bases, J shed 10 bases, and the junction held 9 bases outside the gene matches. CDR3 coding DNA: TGTGCCAGCAGTTTAGAGACTAGCGGTATCGGGGAGCAGTTCTTC. Protein: CASSLETSGIGEQFF.

The chain carries TRBV7-2 and TRBJ2-5; D remains unclear. V shed 1 base and J shed 5 bases, with 8 bases lying between them. The germline V gene has CDR1 SGHTA and CDR2 FQGNSA. The CDR3 loop spans 13 amino acids. CDR3 nucleotides: TGTGCCAGCAGCTTAGGTTGGTTGGAGACCCAGTACTTC. It encodes CASSLGWLETQYF.

V gene TRBV29-1 combines with J gene TRBJ2-7, with D unresolved. CDR1 SQVTM and CDR2 ANQGSEA come from the germline V gene. With 3 bases removed from V and 2 bases from J, the gap between germline ends came to 5 bases. The CDR3 sequence is 11 residues long. CDR3 coding DNA: TGCAGCGTTGAGACCCCCTACGAGCAGTACTTC. Amino acids: CSVETPYEQYF.

The CDR3 here is CASSYSGELGTQYF. The CDR3 DNA is TGTGCCAGCAGTTACTCGGGGGAGTTAGGGACCCAGTACTTC. The chain is built from TRBV6-6 and TRBJ2-5; D may match TRBD1 or TRBD2 (5 bases each). Germline lookup yields CDR1 MNHNY and CDR2 SVGAGI (reference sequence). There are 14 residues in the CDR3. The V gene lost 0 bases and the J gene lost 7 bases, with 12 bases spanning the gap.

This clonotype was observed at least ten times. The CDR3 DNA follows: TGTGCCAGCAGCTCCGCCGGGACTTACTACAATGAGCAGTTCTTC. Translated, it gives CASSSAGTYYNEQFF. The chain has TRBV5-5 and TRBJ2-1; D is perhaps TRBD2 (6 bases). Germline CDR1 is SGHKS and CDR2 is YYEKEE (reference sequence). CDR3 length: 15 residues. Trimming removed 3 bases from V and 3 bases from J, with 13 bases in between.

This clonotype was detected many times. The V call is TRBV2, the J call TRBJ2-7, with TRBD1 matching 7 bases. The germline gives CDR1 SNHLY, CDR2 FYNNEI. CDR3 size: 15 residues. J gave up 6 bases and V 4 bases, and 12 bases lay outside the gene matches. CDR3 protein: CASSAATGPGVEQYF. CDR3 bases: TGTGCCAGCAGTGCGGCGACAGGGCCTGGGGTCGAGCAGTACTTC.

Ten or more counts support this clonotype. This chain joins TRBV20-1 and TRBJ2-3; a weak D match, TRBD2 (6 bases). V lost 3 bases and J lost 2, with 15 bases in between. The CDR3 sequence is 15 residues long. Germline loops: CDR1 DFQATT, CDR2 SNEGSKA (reference sequence). CDR3 protein: CSASVSGVVTDTQYF. The CDR3 nucleotides are TGCAGTGCTAGTGTTTCGGGGGTTGTCACAGATACGCAGTATTTT.

In this sample, this clonotype turned up many times. The V call is TRBV7-2, the J call TRBJ2-3, with D unclear. Germline values: CDR1 SGHTA, CDR2 FQGNSA. The CDR3 loop spans 13 amino acids. V dropped 5 bases and J dropped 5 bases, with 11 bases sitting between them. Here the CDR3 DNA reads TGTGCCAGCAGCCAGAATACCGGAGATACGCAGTATTTT. Translating it yields CASSQNTGDTQYF. Drawing the rest from reference TRBV7-2 and TRBJ2-3, the complete variable domain is GAGVSQSPSNKVTEKGKDVELRCDPISGHTALYWYRQSLGQGLEFLIYFQGNSAPDKSGLPSDRFSAERTGGSVSTLTIQRTQQEDSAVYLCASSQNTGDTQYFGPGTRLTVL.

This clonotype showed up many times. The rearrangement links TRBV7-9 to TRBJ2-5; D unclear. The germline gives CDR1 SEHNR, CDR2 FQNEAQ (reference sequence). V was cut by 5 bases and J by 1 base, with 8 bases left in between. The CDR3 has 13 residues. CDR3 amino acids: CASSAATQETQYF. DNA of the CDR3: TGTGCCAGCAGCGCAGCAACCCAAGAGACCCAGTACTTC.

This clonotype came up many times. The V call is TRBV4-2, the J call TRBJ2-3; 9 bases match TRBD2. The trim removed 5 bases at V and 1 base at J, leaving 4 bases unmatched. Germline V gene sequence: CDR1 LGHNA, CDR2 YNFKEQ. CDR3 length equals 15 residues. This CDR3 is CASSSTSGRTDTQYF. The CDR3, as DNA: TGTGCCAGCAGCTCTACTAGCGGGCGCACAGATACGCAGTATTTT.

This clonotype was counted once. The chain uses TRBV29-1 and TRBJ2-2, with 10 bases identical to TRBD2. CDR3 length: 15 residues. V was pared by 6 bases and J by 2 bases, with 6 bases of the junction left unmatched. Germline-derived CDR1 and CDR2 are SQVTM and ANQGSEA. CDR3 DNA: TGCAGCGTCAGAGCGGGAGGGCTTAACACCGGGGAGCTGTTTTTT. Translation gives CSVRAGGLNTGELFF.

This clonotype was seen repeatedly, ten times or more. The chain recombines TRBV4-2 with TRBJ2-1; D assignment may be TRBD1 or TRBD2 (6 bases each). Germline-derived CDR1 and CDR2 are LGHNA and YNFKEQ. With 3 bases removed from V and 10 bases from J, the gap between germline ends came to 16 bases. CDR3 length: 14 residues. The CDR3: CASSQAGGFWEQFF. In DNA, the CDR3 is TGTGCCAGCAGCCAGGCCGGGGGCTTCTGGGAGCAGTTCTTC.

The CDR3 sequence is CASSLVASEQFF. The CDR3 DNA is TGTGCCAGCAGCTTAGTAGCAAGTGAGCAGTTCTTC. The chain employs TRBV7-2 and TRBJ2-1; D is ambiguous. With 1 base removed from V and 9 bases from J, the gap between germline ends came to 7 bases. CDR1 is SGHTA, CDR2 FQGNSA, per germline. CDR3 length: 12 amino acids.

This clonotype was detected many times. V is TRBV5-1 and J is TRBJ2-1; no reliable D call. Germline assignment: CDR1 SGHRS and CDR2 YFSETQ. V shed 1 base and J shed 9 bases, with 8 bases lying between them. CDR3 size: 12 residues. The CDR3 sequence: CASSLYVSEQFF. As DNA, the CDR3 is TGCGCCAGCAGCTTGTACGTGTCTGAGCAGTTCTTC. Filled out from reference TRBV5-1 and TRBJ2-1, the complete variable domain reads KAGVTQTPRYLIKTRGQQVTLSCSPISGHRSVSWYQQTPGQGLQFLFEYFSETQRNKGNFPGRFSGRQFSNSRSEMNVSTLELGDSALYLCASSLYVSEQFFGPGTRLTVL.

This clonotype has a count of ten or more. The chain's CDR3 is CSAKQTGSNSYNEQFF. The CDR3 DNA reads TGCAGTGCTAAACAGACAGGCTCAAATTCCTACAATGAGCAGTTCTTC. The gene calls are TRBV20-1 and TRBJ2-1, with D possibly matching TRBD1 (6 bases). Germline lookup yields CDR1 DFQATT and CDR2 SNEGSKA (reference sequence). V was shortened by 4 bases and J by 1 base, with 17 bases between the two germline ends. The CDR3 length is 16 residues.

This chain links TRBV29-1 with TRBJ2-1, with 7 nucleotides matching TRBD1. Germline CDR1 and CDR2: SQVTM and ANQGSEA. Losses at the gene ends were 2 bases for V and 3 bases for J; bases not matched to a gene: 4. The CDR3 totals 14 residues. CDR3 bases: TGCAGCGTTGAAAGGACAGGAGGCTACAATGAGCAGTTCTTC. Residues: CSVERTGGYNEQFF.

The chain joins TRBV5-1 to TRBJ1-1; no clear D gene. Trimming took off 1 base at V and 8 bases at J, with 12 bases between the two ends. The CDR3 is 13 amino acids. Per the germline V gene, CDR1 is SGHRS and CDR2 is YFSETQ. CDR3 protein: CASSLNLGAEAFF. In nucleotides, the CDR3 is TGCGCCAGCAGCTTGAATTTGGGCGCGGAAGCTTTCTTT.

This clonotype was counted at least ten times. The chain uses TRBV7-9 and TRBJ2-4; D is perhaps TRBD1 (6 bases). This CDR3 has 15 residues. Trimming removed 5 bases from V and 0 bases from J, with 11 bases in between. Germline V CDR1 and CDR2: SEHNR, FQNEAQ (reference sequence). For the CDR3, the DNA is TGTGCCAGCAGCAACAGGGAGCTAGCCAAAAACATTCAGTACTTC. It is translated as CASSNRELAKNIQYF. Full variable domain (outside the CDR3, taken from reference TRBV7-9 and TRBJ2-4): DTGVSQNPRHKITKRGQNVTFRCDPISEHNRLYWYRQTLGQGPEFLTYFQNEAQLEKSRLLSDRFSAERPKGSFSTLEIQRTEQGDSAMYLCASSNRELAKNIQYFGAGTRLSVL.